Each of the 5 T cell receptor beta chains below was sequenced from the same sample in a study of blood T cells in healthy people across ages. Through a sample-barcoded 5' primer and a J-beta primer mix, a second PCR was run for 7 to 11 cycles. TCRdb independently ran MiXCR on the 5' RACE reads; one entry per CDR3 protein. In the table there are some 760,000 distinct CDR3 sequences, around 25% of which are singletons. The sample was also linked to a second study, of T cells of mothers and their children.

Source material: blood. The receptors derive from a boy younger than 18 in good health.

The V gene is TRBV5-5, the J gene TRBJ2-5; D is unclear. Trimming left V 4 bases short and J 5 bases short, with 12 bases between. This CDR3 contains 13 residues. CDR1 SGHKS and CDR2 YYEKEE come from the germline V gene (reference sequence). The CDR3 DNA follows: TGTGCCAGCAGCGGCTCTCGGGTCGAGACCCAGTACTTC. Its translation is CASSGSRVETQYF.

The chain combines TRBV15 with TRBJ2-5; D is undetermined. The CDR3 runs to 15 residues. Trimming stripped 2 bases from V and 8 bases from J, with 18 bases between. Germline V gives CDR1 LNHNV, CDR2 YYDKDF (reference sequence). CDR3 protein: CATSRSTTTIDTQYF. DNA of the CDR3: TGTGCCACCAGCAGATCCACCACAACTATCGATACCCAGTACTTC. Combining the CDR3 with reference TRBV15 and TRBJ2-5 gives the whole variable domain DAMVIQNPRYQVTQFGKPVTLSCSQTLNHNVMYWYQQKSSQAPKLLFHYYDKDFNNEADTPDNFQSRRPNTSFCFLDIRSPGLGDTAMYLCATSRSTTTIDTQYFGPGTRLLVL.

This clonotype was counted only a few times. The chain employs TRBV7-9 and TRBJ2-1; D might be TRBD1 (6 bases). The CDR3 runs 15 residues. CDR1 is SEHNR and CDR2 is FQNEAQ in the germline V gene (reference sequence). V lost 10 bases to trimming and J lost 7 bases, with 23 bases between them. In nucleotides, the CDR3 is TGTGCCAACGGGACGATGGGAGTGGGGGCGAATGAGCAGTTCTTC. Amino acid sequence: CANGTMGVGANEQFF.

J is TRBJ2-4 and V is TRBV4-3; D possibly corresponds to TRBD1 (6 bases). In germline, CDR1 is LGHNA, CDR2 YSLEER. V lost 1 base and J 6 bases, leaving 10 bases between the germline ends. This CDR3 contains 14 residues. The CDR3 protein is CASSQVVQGNIQYF. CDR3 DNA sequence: TGCGCCAGCAGCCAAGTTGTACAGGGAAACATTCAGTACTTC.

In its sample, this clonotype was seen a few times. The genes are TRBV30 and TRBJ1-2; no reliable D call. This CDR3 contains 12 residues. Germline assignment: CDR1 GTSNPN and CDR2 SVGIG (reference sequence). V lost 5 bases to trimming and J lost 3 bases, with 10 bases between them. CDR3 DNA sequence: TGTGCCTGGTCAGACCGATACTATGGCTACACCTTC. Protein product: CAWSDRYYGYTF.